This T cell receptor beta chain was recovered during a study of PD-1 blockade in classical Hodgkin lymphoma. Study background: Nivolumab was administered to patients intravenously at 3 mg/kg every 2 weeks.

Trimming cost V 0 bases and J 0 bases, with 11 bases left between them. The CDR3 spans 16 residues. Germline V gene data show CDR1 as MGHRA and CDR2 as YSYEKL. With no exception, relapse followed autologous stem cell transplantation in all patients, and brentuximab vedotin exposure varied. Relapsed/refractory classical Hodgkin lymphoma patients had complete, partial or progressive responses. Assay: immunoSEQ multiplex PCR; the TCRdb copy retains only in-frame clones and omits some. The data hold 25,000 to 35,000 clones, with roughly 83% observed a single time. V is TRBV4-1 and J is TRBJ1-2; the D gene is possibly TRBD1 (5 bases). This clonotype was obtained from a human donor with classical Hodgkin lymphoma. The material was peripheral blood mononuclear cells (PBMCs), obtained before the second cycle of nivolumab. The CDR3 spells CASSQDGNRPNYGYTF. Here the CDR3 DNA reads TGCGCCAGCAGCCAAGATGGTAACAGGCCTAACTATGGCTACACCTTC.